This is a list of T cell receptor beta chains from one sample in a study of T-cell memory formation after mild COVID-19. TCRdb re-called the 5' RACE reads with MiXCR, one entry per CDR3 protein. The table lists roughly 170,000 distinct CDR3 sequences, less than 20% of them singletons. Sequenced: PBMCs or a T cell subset sorted from them (not recorded which). These TCRs come from a man between 18 and 29 years old who had mild COVID-19 (a few samples of this study predate the infection). Cell type and time point are not known. Both conserved end residues are part of each CDR3. D genes are given only for firm matches. Some rows mark clone size as missing; the rest say once, few, many or name a class of expanded clone.

V,size,J,D,CDR3,DNA
TRBV5-1,-,TRBJ2-1,TRBD2,CASSFPSGTDNEQFF,TGCGCCAGCAGCTTCCCAAGCGGGACCGACAATGAGCAGTTCTTC
TRBV28,-,TRBJ2-3,-,CASSTGRGFTDTQYF,TGTGCCAGCAGTACTGGTCGGGGGTTCACAGATACGCAGTATTTT
TRBV7-2,few,TRBJ2-3,TRBD1,CASSLNRGADTQYF,TGTGCCAGCAGCTTAAACAGGGGGGCAGATACGCAGTATTTT
TRBV7-2,few,TRBJ1-4,TRBD1,CASSFGGTATNEKLFF,TGTGCCAGCAGCTTTGGAGGGACAGCAACTAATGAAAAACTGTTTTTT
TRBV6-5,few,TRBJ2-2,-,CASSYASGTVNTGELFF,TGTGCCAGCAGTTACGCCTCCGGGACGGTGAACACCGGGGAGCTGTTTTTT
TRBV7-9,few,TRBJ2-5,-,CASSLGTRTARETQYF,TGTGCCAGCAGCTTGGGGACAAGGACGGCTCGGGAGACCCAGTACTTC
TRBV6-2/TRBV6-3,-,TRBJ1-5,-,CASSYDRDQPQHF,TGTGCCAGCAGTTACGACCGGGATCAGCCCCAGCATTTT
TRBV7-2,-,TRBJ2-3,TRBD2,CASSPPGTRSVYTQYF,TGTGCCAGCAGCCCACCAGGGACTAGGAGTGTATATACGCAGTATTTT
TRBV24-1,-,TRBJ1-5,-,CATSDFKGGSNQPQHF,TGTGCCACCAGTGATTTTAAGGGGGGAAGCAATCAGCCCCAGCATTTT
TRBV3-1,-,TRBJ2-6,-,CASSQGFGGANVLTF,TGTGCCAGCAGCCAGGGGTTTGGTGGGGCCAACGTCCTGACTTTC
TRBV20-1,few,TRBJ2-1,TRBD2,CSAEGGTMGFNEQFF,TGCAGTGCAGAAGGTGGGACTATGGGCTTCAATGAGCAGTTCTTC
TRBV20-1,-,TRBJ1-2,-,CSARSQGSYGYTF,TGCAGTGCCCGAAGCCAGGGTAGTTATGGCTACACCTTC
TRBV7-2,few,TRBJ2-7,TRBD1,CASSVTTGAYEQYF,TGTGCCAGCAGCGTAACGACAGGGGCCTACGAGCAGTACTTC
TRBV12-3/TRBV12-4,many,TRBJ2-7,-,CASSLAGAAGEQYF,TGTGCCAGCAGTTTAGCGGGAGCGGCGGGCGAGCAGTACTTC